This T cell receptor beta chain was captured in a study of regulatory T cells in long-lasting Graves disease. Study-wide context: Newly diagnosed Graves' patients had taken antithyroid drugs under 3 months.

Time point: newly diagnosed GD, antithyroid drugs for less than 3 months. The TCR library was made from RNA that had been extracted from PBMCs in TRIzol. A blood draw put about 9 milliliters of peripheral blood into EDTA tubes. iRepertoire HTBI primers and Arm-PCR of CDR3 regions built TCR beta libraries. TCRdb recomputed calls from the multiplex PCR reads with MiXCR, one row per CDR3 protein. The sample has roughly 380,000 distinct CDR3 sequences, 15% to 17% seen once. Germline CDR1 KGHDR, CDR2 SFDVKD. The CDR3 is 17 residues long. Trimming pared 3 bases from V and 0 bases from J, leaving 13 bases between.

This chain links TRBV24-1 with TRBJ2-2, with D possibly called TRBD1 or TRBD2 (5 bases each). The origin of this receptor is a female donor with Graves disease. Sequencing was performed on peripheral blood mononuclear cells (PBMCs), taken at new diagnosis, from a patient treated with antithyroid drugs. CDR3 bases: TGTGCCACCAGTGATGATTCCGGGACGGCGAACACCGGGGAGCTGTTTTTT. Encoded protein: CATSDDSGTANTGELFF.